Each of the 8 T cell receptor beta chains below was sequenced from the same sample in a study of T cells expressing NK-cell markers. Using the 5' RACE reads, TCRdb records one entry per CDR3 protein without DNA. The sample yields around 470,000 distinct CDR3 sequences, of which the top ten take up more than 1.4%. The specimen sequenced was blood T cells: a sorted CD56 or NKG2C T cell subset, CD4+ or CD8+ T cells, or bulk PBMC T cells (not recorded which). The receptors derive from a woman between 50 and 59 years old in good health.

This sequence joins TRBV24-1 and TRBJ2-5; no DNA is available, so the TRBD2 call from TCRdb remains unchecked. The CDR3 loop spans 14 amino acids. Looked up from germline, CDR1 is KGHDR and CDR2 is SFDVKD. CDR3 residues: CATSDTSLQETQYF.

The chain couples TRBV9 to TRBJ2-3. CDR1 and CDR2 (germline): SGDLS, YYNGEE. The CDR3 covers 13 residues. CDR3 sequence reads: CASSAHSADTQYF. Together with reference TRBV9 and TRBJ2-3, the CDR3 gives the full variable domain: DSGVTQTPKHLITATGQRVTLRCSPRSGDLSVYWYQQSLDQGLQFLIQYYNGEERAKGNILERFSAQQFPDLHSELNLSSLELGDSALYFCASSAHSADTQYFGPGTRLTVL.

This chain links TRBV12-5 with TRBJ1-1; TCRdb gives TRBD1 as the D gene, but with no DNA this cannot be confirmed. The CDR3 extends over 16 amino acids. Germline loops: CDR1 LGHNT, CDR2 FRNRAP. CDR3 sequence reads: CASGPGGGREDTEAFF.

This sequence joins TRBV6-1 and TRBJ2-1; the D call of TRBD2 rests on TCRdb alone, since no DNA is present to check it. CDR3 length: 13 residues. In germline, CDR1 is MNHNS, CDR2 SASEGT. Here the CDR3 reads CASLVGGLNEQFF.

The rearrangement uses TRBV12-5 and TRBJ2-1; TCRdb returns TRBD2, unconfirmable since there is no DNA. This CDR3 spans 15 amino acids. CDR1 and CDR2 from the germline V gene are LGHNT and FRNRAP. The chain's CDR3 is CASGLVRVGGDEQFF.

This chain links TRBV7-2 with TRBJ2-7; the TRBD2 assignment by TCRdb is unverifiable without DNA. Germline assignment: CDR1 SGHTA and CDR2 FQGNSA. CDR3 length: 13 amino acids. CDR3 protein: CASSRDSAYEQYF.

The V gene is TRBV10-2, the J gene TRBJ2-7; TCRdb indicates TRBD1, and absent DNA this call remains unverified. The length of the CDR3 is 14 residues. Germline V gives CDR1 WSHSY, CDR2 SAAADI. CDR3 sequence: CASRGLEAGVEQYF.

V gene TRBV12-3 or TRBV12-4 combines with J gene TRBJ1-1; the TRBD1 assignment by TCRdb is unverifiable without DNA. This CDR3 spans 14 amino acids. The CDR3 protein is CASTGDGVNTEAFF.